This paragraph covers one T cell receptor (beta chain) sequence. The antigen it binds to is not known. One base away there is no much larger clone; base qualities are not given. This sample stems from a study of control samples from healthy donors and cancer patients (TCRdb year 2020). The library was produced with the immunoSEQ multiplex PCR assay. Entries here come from immuneACCESS through TCRdb and include only in-frame sequences with V and J called. Some clones fail to appear in such tables; in the studies checked, an unresolved V gene covers under half of the shortfall, and the cause of the remainder is unknown. The sample table records some 150,000 clones; approximately 96% of these occur just once. Approximately 0.97% of the sample lies in the top ten. V is shortened by 7 bases, J by 4 bases, and the region joining them spans 14 bases. The germline V gene specifies SNHLY as CDR1 and FYNNEI as CDR2. The CDR3 has 13 amino acids, counting the end cysteine and phenylalanine. Only CDR3 DNA is held: 39 bases, read in frame from base 1.

The receptor was isolated from a woman aged 25 to 39 in good health. The specimen was blood. The chain was built from TRBV2 and TRBJ2-7; the D gene is perhaps TRBD2, from 6 matching bases. CDR3 reads: CASNLGSGYEQYF. The base sequence is TGTGCCAGCAATCTGGGGAGCGGGTACGAGCAGTACTTC.